The 13 T cell receptor beta chains given below trace back to one sample, sequenced in a study of cytomegalovirus exposure and HLA in healthy donors. With 60 Vbeta and 13 Jbeta primers, the PCR was carried out. Assay used: immunoSEQ multiplex PCR; TCRdb lists only in-frame clones, some missing. The sample consists of under 80,000 clones, around three quarters of them appearing once. Sequenced input: PBMCs. The receptors come from a woman aged 40 to 50 in good health and CMV-seronegative.

The V gene is TRBV6-5, the J gene TRBJ2-7; 7 bases agree with TRBD2. V lost 8 bases, J lost 7 bases, and 5 bases stayed unmatched. CDR1 is MNHEY and CDR2 is SVGAGI in the germline V gene. The CDR3 is 11 amino acids. Here the CDR3 DNA reads TGTGCCAGCGAAGCGGGGCAGGAGCAGTACTTC. This translates into CASEAGQEQYF.

V gene TRBV10-1 combines with J gene TRBJ2-1; D is unresolved. This CDR3 is 15 amino acids long. The ends were cut back, 3 bases at V and 3 bases at J, with 12 bases in the middle. The germline V gene has CDR1 WNHNN and CDR2 SYGVQD (reference sequence). DNA for the CDR3: TGCGCCAGCAGTGACCCGGGTTCGTTCTACAATGAGCAGTTCTTC. Protein sequence: CASSDPGSFYNEQFF.

The genes are TRBV7-6 and TRBJ2-7; 7 bases line up with TRBD1. Germline V gene sequence: CDR1 SGHVS, CDR2 FNYEAQ. The CDR3 runs to 15 residues. Trimming cost V 2 bases and J 6 bases; bases outside gene matches: 10. The DNA of the CDR3 is TGTGCCAGCAGCTTATACCCAGGGGGAGAGAGCGAGCAGTACTTC. It codes for CASSLYPGGESEQYF.

The chain has TRBV18 and TRBJ2-2; the match to TRBD1 covers 10 bases. The CDR3 has 17 amino acids. The J segment lost 0 bases and the V segment lost 1 base, leaving 2 bases of the junction unmatched. CDR1 KGHSH and CDR2 LQKENI come from the germline V gene. CDR3 sequence (DNA): TGTGCCAGCTCACCACGGACAGGGGGTACGAACACCGGGGAGCTGTTTTTT. The encoded protein is CASSPRTGGTNTGELFF. The full variable domain, rest sourced from reference TRBV18 and TRBJ2-2, is NAGVMQNPRHLVRRRGQEARLRCSPMKGHSHVYWYRQLPEEGLKFMVYLQKENIIDESGMPKERFSAEFPKEGPSILRIQQVVRGDSAAYFCASSPRTGGTNTGELFFGEGSRLTVL.

This chain connects TRBV28 to TRBJ2-6, with 14 bases that match TRBD2. J lost 1 base, V lost 7 bases, and 9 bases had no gene match. The CDR3 contains 19 residues. Looked up from germline, CDR1 is MDHEN and CDR2 is SYDVKM. The CDR3 DNA sequence: TGTGCCAGCAATACCGGGACTAGCGGGAGTTTGTCTGGGGCCAACGTCCTGACTTTC. It specifies CASNTGTSGSLSGANVLTF.

This rearrangement joins TRBV19 to TRBJ2-5, with 7 bases fitting TRBD2. The V gene's germline CDR1 is LNHDA and CDR2 SQIVND (reference sequence). V lost 7 bases and J lost 5; bases outside the gene matches: 16. This CDR3 comprises 16 residues. CDR3 in amino acids: CASTKTWDYSLETQYF. For the CDR3, the DNA is TGTGCCAGTACCAAAACGTGGGACTATAGCCTGGAGACCCAGTACTTC.

DNA for the CDR3: TGTGCCAGCAGCGTAGGACGGACAGGGTTTGGCTACACCTTC. It encodes CASSVGRTGFGYTF. The V gene is TRBV9, the J gene TRBJ1-2; TRBD1 agrees at 8 bases. The CDR3 is 14 amino acids. The ends lost 0 bases at V and 7 bases at J; junction bases unmatched: 5. Germline V gene data show CDR1 as SGDLS and CDR2 as YYNGEE.

V usage is TRBV7-3 and J usage is TRBJ2-1; 8 nucleotides align to TRBD2. Germline CDR1 SGHTA, CDR2 FQGTGA. This CDR3 comprises 14 residues. The J segment lost 4 bases and the V segment lost 5 bases, leaving 4 bases of the junction unmatched. The CDR3 loop is CASSPGGPYNEQFF. In DNA form, the CDR3 reads TGTGCCAGCAGCCCGGGGGGGCCTTACAATGAGCAGTTCTTC.

J is TRBJ2-7 and V is TRBV7-2; D uncertain. The CDR3 runs to 15 residues. The germline gives CDR1 SGHTA, CDR2 FQGNSA. With 5 bases removed from V and 3 bases from J, the gap between germline ends came to 17 bases. CDR3 DNA: TGTGCCAGCAGCCCATTTACCCAGGCGAGCTACGAGCAGTACTTC. Encoded protein: CASSPFTQASYEQYF.

Worth noting for this clone: This same CDR3 is encoded by further DNA sequences in the sample. The rearrangement links TRBV5-1 to TRBJ2-1; 9 bases match TRBD2. CDR3 length: 15 residues. The V and J ends lost 1 base and 7 bases, in that order; junction bases with no gene match: 6. Germline V gives CDR1 SGHRS, CDR2 YFSETQ. The CDR3 sequence: CASSLLSGSYNEQFF. Written as DNA, the CDR3 is TGCGCCAGCAGCTTGCTTAGCGGGAGTTATAATGAGCAGTTCTTC.

This chain connects TRBV2 to TRBJ2-1, with TRBD2 as a possible D gene (6 bases). CDR1 and CDR2 from the germline V gene are SNHLY and FYNNEI. This CDR3 spans 15 amino acids. Trimming took 6 bases from V and 3 from J, leaving 15 bases between them. The CDR3 loop reads CASSPDRGNYNEQFF. CDR3 coding DNA: TGTGCCAGCAGCCCAGACCGGGGGAACTACAATGAGCAGTTCTTC.

V gene TRBV5-4 combines with J gene TRBJ2-7; 12 bases align to TRBD2. V shed 4 bases, J shed 4 bases, and the junction held 6 bases outside the gene matches. The germline CDR1 and CDR2 sequences are SGHNT and YYREEE (reference sequence). The CDR3 is made up of 15 amino acids. CDR3 bases: TGTGCCAGCAGCCCGCGGACTAGCGGGATATACGAGCAGTACTTC. Its translation: CASSPRTSGIYEQYF.

V is TRBV5-1 and J is TRBJ1-4; the D gene is possibly TRBD1 (5 bases). Between the trimmed V and J ends, which lost 0 bases and 2 bases, there was a span of 11 bases. The CDR3 loop spans 16 amino acids. Per germline, CDR1 SGHRS and CDR2 YFSETQ. The DNA of the CDR3 is TGCGCCAGCAGCTTGGGTTCAGGGAGGACTAATGAAAAACTGTTTTTT. The encoded protein is CASSLGSGRTNEKLFF.